These 22 T cell receptor beta chains were sequenced from one sample in a study of CD8 T cells in ankylosing spondylitis (TCRdb year 2017). The library was generated by 5' RACE. TCRdb lists the instrument as Illumina HiSeq 2500. TCRdb cleaned the public reads at Q25 with fastp, built clones with MiXCR and kept in-frame beta chains. Each CDR3 protein gets just one entry, which takes the most common genes and DNA from the rows behind it. The sample records 200,000 to 250,000 distinct CDR3 sequences, 6% to 8.5% of which are singletons. The ten largest make up 14% of the sample. General findings and caveats noted by the study authors: A TCR beta motif of eight highly homologous amino acid variants appeared characteristic of blood from ankylosing spondylitis patients.

Their antigens are not known. Material: blood, either unsorted or a sorted T cell fraction (not recorded which). The receptors originated from a male donor with ankylosing spondylitis.

Ten or more counts support this clonotype. The chain has TRBV11-2 and TRBJ2-7, with unresolved D. This CDR3 contains 12 residues. V lost 3 bases to trimming and J lost 3 bases, with 6 bases between them. The germline CDR1 and CDR2 sequences are SGHAT and FQNNGV. The CDR3 loop is CASSFPHYEQYF. Written as DNA, the CDR3 is TGTGCCAGCAGCTTCCCCCACTACGAGCAGTACTTC.

The sample holds a few counts of this clonotype. The chain employs TRBV27 and TRBJ2-5; 10 bases are a match to TRBD1. V was pared by 6 bases and J by 5 bases, with 6 bases of the junction left unmatched. CDR1 is MNHEY, CDR2 SMNVEV, per germline (reference sequence). This CDR3 contains 14 residues. For the CDR3, the DNA is TGTGCCAGCAGCCGGGACAGGGGAGGGGAGACCCAGTACTTC. Protein product: CASSRDRGGETQYF.

This clonotype was counted ten times or more. This rearrangement joins TRBV25-1 to TRBJ2-5; 9 nucleotides agree with TRBD2. Unmatched junction bases numbered 4, after V lost 4 bases and J lost 1 base. CDR1 MGHDK and CDR2 SYGVNS come from the germline V gene. The CDR3 is 15 residues long. In DNA form, the CDR3 reads TGTGCCAGCAGTGGGGCGGGGGGGCTCCAAGAGACCCAGTACTTC. Amino acid sequence: CASSGAGGLQETQYF.

The sample holds many counts of this clonotype. V and J are TRBV27 and TRBJ2-2; D is ambiguous. The CDR3 length is 14 residues. The V gene lost 0 bases and the J gene lost 6 bases, with 8 bases spanning the gap. Per the germline V gene, CDR1 is MNHEY and CDR2 is SMNVEV (reference sequence). The CDR3: CASSLSVGPGELFF. The DNA for the CDR3 is TGTGCCAGCAGTTTATCGGTGGGCCCCGGGGAGCTGTTTTTT.

This rearrangement joins TRBV18 to TRBJ2-1; D gene uncertain. The CDR3 is 19 amino acids. Germline loops: CDR1 KGHSH, CDR2 LQKENI. V lost 2 bases to trimming and J lost 0 bases, with 20 bases between them. CDR3 protein: CASSPRASPTPSSYNEQFF. CDR3 DNA: TGTGCCAGCTCACCAAGGGCGAGTCCGACTCCAAGCTCCTACAATGAGCAGTTCTTC.

The chain employs TRBV7-9 and TRBJ2-2; D may be TRBD1 (6 bases). The CDR3 is 15 residues long. In germline, CDR1 is SEHNR, CDR2 FQNEAQ (reference sequence). The germline V and J ends were trimmed by 5 bases and 6 bases, with 16 bases remaining between them. CDR3: CASSRRTERSGELFF. CDR3 nucleotides: TGTGCCAGCAGCCGGCGGACAGAGCGATCCGGGGAGCTGTTTTTT.

This clonotype was found many times. The V and J genes are TRBV11-1 and TRBJ2-5; D is perhaps TRBD1 (5 bases). The CDR3 runs 18 residues. Trimming took 1 base from V and 3 from J, leaving 21 bases between them. Germline assignment: CDR1 SGHAT and CDR2 FQDESV (reference sequence). The DNA of the CDR3 is TGTGCCAGCAGCTTAGGTCTCTGGAAGGGGTTGTGGAAAGAGACCCAGTACTTC. Its protein product is CASSLGLWKGLWKETQYF.

This clonotype was counted many times. The genes are TRBV7-6 and TRBJ2-1; D is unresolved. The V end lost 0 bases, the J end lost 2 bases, and 8 bases lay between the germline ends. Germline CDR1 reads SGHVS; CDR2 reads FNYEAQ. The CDR3 totals 15 residues. The DNA for the CDR3 is TGTGCCAGCAGCTTAGCGCTCGGAGCCTACAATGAGCAGTTCTTC. The encoded protein is CASSLALGAYNEQFF.

The chain recombines TRBV2 with TRBJ2-6; TRBD1 is a possible D gene (5 bases). The CDR3 runs to 18 residues. Looked up from germline, CDR1 is SNHLY and CDR2 is FYNNEI. The CDR3 region is CTCSLVSGLHSGANVLTF. Written as DNA, the CDR3 is TGTACCTGCAGTTTAGTATCAGGGCTCCACTCTGGGGCCAACGTCCTGACTTTC.

The table lists this clonotype with many counts. The chain couples TRBV12-3 or TRBV12-4 to TRBJ2-7; 7 positions agree with TRBD1. This CDR3 has 13 amino acids. J was trimmed by 6 bases and V by 6 bases; bases with no gene match: 8. The CDR3 loop reads CASSPIHRGEQYF. CDR3 nucleotides: TGTGCCAGCAGCCCAATTCACAGGGGCGAGCAGTACTTC.

The chain has TRBV6-2 or TRBV6-3 and TRBJ2-5; D might be TRBD1 (6 bases). The germline V gene has CDR1 MNHEY and CDR2 SVGEGT. The CDR3 contains 16 residues. V lost 0 bases to trimming and J lost 2 bases, with 13 bases between them. The CDR3 region is CASSYSRQDVQETQYF. CDR3 DNA sequence: TGTGCCAGCAGTTACTCTAGACAGGACGTGCAAGAGACCCAGTACTTC.

The V call is TRBV12-5, the J call TRBJ2-1; 8 bases match TRBD2. V shed 3 bases, J shed 2 bases, and the junction held 3 bases outside the gene matches. The CDR3 totals 15 residues. Germline V lookup: CDR1 LGHNT, CDR2 FRNRAP. The CDR3 DNA reads as TGTGCTAGTGGTTTCAGCGGGAGCACCTACAATGAGCAGTTCTTC. Translating gives CASGFSGSTYNEQFF.

The chain combines TRBV7-9 with TRBJ1-1; 7 bases map to TRBD1. V dropped 8 bases and J dropped 2; count of bases not matched to a gene: 5. Germline CDR1 and CDR2: SEHNR and FQNEAQ (reference sequence). This CDR3 is 13 amino acids long. In DNA form, the CDR3 reads TGTGCCAGCCAGGGGGGGGGCAACACTGAAGCTTTCTTT. It encodes CASQGGGNTEAFF.

This clonotype showed up many times. The chain uses TRBV7-8 and TRBJ1-5; no clear D gene. V dropped 2 bases and J dropped 3 bases, with 11 bases sitting between them. This CDR3 has 15 amino acids. Germline CDR1 and CDR2: SGHVS and FQNEAQ. CDR3 nucleotide sequence: TGTGCCAGCAGCTTATTTTTCGGTTCCAATCAGCCCCAGCATTTT. It encodes CASSLFFGSNQPQHF.

In its sample, this clonotype was seen many times. The chain recombines TRBV7-9 with TRBJ2-1; no clear D gene. This CDR3 spans 15 amino acids. The germline gives CDR1 SEHNR, CDR2 FQNEAQ (reference sequence). V gave up 1 base and J gave up 0 bases, with 7 bases separating them. The CDR3 DNA reads as TGTGCCAGCAGCTTAGTGTTGCGCTCCTACAATGAGCAGTTCTTC. Its protein is CASSLVLRSYNEQFF.

This clonotype was seen ten or more times. The chain has TRBV27 and TRBJ2-7; a possible D gene is TRBD1 (6 bases). The CDR3 totals 14 residues. The germline V gene has CDR1 MNHEY and CDR2 SMNVEV (reference sequence). The germline V and J ends were trimmed by 8 bases and 3 bases, with 17 bases remaining between them. The chain's CDR3 is CASGRQGQVYEQYF. The CDR3 DNA sequence: TGTGCCAGCGGTAGGCAGGGGCAAGTCTACGAGCAGTACTTC.

This clonotype was counted at least ten times. The chain employs TRBV28 and TRBJ2-7; 7 nucleotides agree with TRBD1. Germline lookup yields CDR1 MDHEN and CDR2 SYDVKM. The V and J ends lost 6 bases and 3 bases, in that order; junction bases with no gene match: 2. This CDR3 is 12 amino acids long. CDR3 DNA: TGTGCCAGCAGCTGGGACAGCTACGAGCAGTACTTC. Protein sequence: CASSWDSYEQYF. Drawing the rest from reference TRBV28 and TRBJ2-7, the complete variable domain is DVKVTQSSRYLVKRTGEKVFLECVQDMDHENMFWYRQDPGLGLRLIYFSYDVKMKEKGDIPEGYSVSREKKERFSLILESASTNQTSMYLCASSWDSYEQYFGPGTRLTVT.

The table lists this clonotype with many counts. The V gene is TRBV4-3, the J gene TRBJ2-5, with 7 bases that match TRBD2. This CDR3 contains 18 residues. Trimming at V came to 0 bases and at J to 2 bases, leaving 12 bases not matched to a gene. Germline V gene sequence: CDR1 LGHNA, CDR2 YSLEER. CDR3 sequence (DNA): TGCGCCAGCAGCCAAGAGTGGGCGGGGGAGGGGATACAAGAGACCCAGTACTTC. Amino acids: CASSQEWAGEGIQETQYF.

This clonotype appeared many times. The rearrangement joins TRBV4-2 to TRBJ2-2; no clear D gene. This CDR3 is 17 amino acids long. Per germline, CDR1 LGHNA and CDR2 YNFKEQ. The germline V and J ends were trimmed by 1 base and 6 bases, with 18 bases remaining between them. This CDR3 is CASSQVVSRPPSGELFF. The CDR3 region has the DNA TGTGCCAGCAGCCAAGTAGTCTCCCGCCCTCCATCCGGGGAGCTGTTTTTT.

This clonotype has a count of ten or more. This rearrangement joins TRBV7-6 to TRBJ2-5; unclear D gene. Germline V lookup: CDR1 SGHVS, CDR2 FNYEAQ. The CDR3 length is 13 residues. V was trimmed by 3 bases and J by 5 bases, leaving 10 bases between them. CDR3 nucleotides: TGTGCCAGCAGCTTGCGAATGGGGGAGACCCAGTACTTC. It yields the protein CASSLRMGETQYF.

This clonotype was observed at least ten times. V usage is TRBV4-3 and J usage is TRBJ1-1, with 7 positions matching TRBD1. The CDR3 is 13 residues long. V gave up 1 base and J gave up 6 bases; unmatched junction bases: 2. Germline V CDR1 and CDR2: LGHNA, YSLEER. CDR3: CASSQVDRAEAFF. The CDR3 coding sequence is TGCGCCAGCAGCCAAGTCGACAGGGCTGAAGCTTTCTTT.

This clonotype was counted a few times. The chain recombines TRBV6-2 or TRBV6-3 with TRBJ1-3; 9 bases align to TRBD1. The V segment lost 0 bases and the J segment 4 bases; nucleotides outside the gene matches: 10. The CDR3 is 18 amino acids. Germline V lookup: CDR1 MNHEY, CDR2 SVGEGT. This CDR3 reads CASSYSRDRASVGNTIYF. The CDR3 DNA reads TGTGCCAGCAGTTACTCGAGGGACAGGGCGTCGGTCGGAAACACCATATATTTT.